What follows describes a single TCR beta chain. Germline is not matched at one junction end, which may reflect a read error. Genomic DNA templated the TCR beta VDJ and CDR3 profiling. TCRdb reanalysed the reads using MiXCR and keeps one entry per CDR3 protein. The repertoire holds about 260,000 distinct CDR3 sequences, with around 82% as singletons. These data are taken from a study of CD8+CD57+ T cells in acquired aplastic anemia. In patients chosen for sequencing, flow cytometry had shown CD8+CD57+ cell expansion. Germline V CDR1 and CDR2: SGDLS, YYNGEE. The CDR3 loop spans 14 amino acids. This sequence joins TRBV9 and TRBJ2-3; D is unclear. Sequenced sample: sorted CD4+, CD8+, or CD8+CD57+ T cells (not recorded which) from PBMCs. The clonotype was recovered from a human donor with aplastic anemia. The CDR3 DNA sequence: TGTGCCAGCAGCGCCGCCAGCGCTCCCTATAATTCACATTTT. The encoded protein is CASSAASAPYNSHF.